Shown below are 22 T cell receptor beta chains from a single sample sequenced in a study of control samples from healthy donors and cancer patients. Assay: immunoSEQ multiplex PCR; the TCRdb copy retains only in-frame clones and omits some. The sample consists of 100,000 to 150,000 clones, 80% to 95% of them appearing once. The sample consisted of blood. All receptors come from a woman aged 50 to 60 in good health.

The rearrangement links TRBV6-5 to TRBJ1-1; tentative D call: TRBD1 (6 bases). Trimming shortened V by 2 bases and J by 3 bases, and 10 bases separated the two germline ends. This CDR3 is built from 14 residues. Per the germline V gene, CDR1 is MNHEY and CDR2 is SVGAGI. The CDR3 reads CASSYKGGDTEAFF. The CDR3 DNA reads TGTGCCAGCAGTTACAAAGGGGGGGACACTGAAGCTTTCTTT.

The rearrangement links TRBV5-1 to TRBJ1-2; TRBD1 aligns across 7 bases. The V gene's germline CDR1 is SGHRS and CDR2 YFSETQ. There are 16 residues in the CDR3. V lost 0 bases to trimming and J lost 8 bases; unmatched junction nucleotides: 13. This CDR3 reads CASSLEGTAAFGGYTF. CDR3 DNA: TGCGCCAGCAGCTTGGAGGGGACAGCCGCCTTCGGAGGCTACACCTTC.

V is TRBV4-1 and J is TRBJ1-1; D not certain. Trimming stripped 1 base from V and 1 base from J, with 7 bases between. In germline, CDR1 is MGHRA, CDR2 YSYEKL. This CDR3 has 14 residues. CDR3 nucleotides: TGCGCCAGCAGCCAAGGCAGCCAGAACACTGAAGCTTTCTTT. Its translation: CASSQGSQNTEAFF.

The chain couples TRBV3-1 (or the pseudogene TRBV3-2) to TRBJ2-2, with 9 bases fitting TRBD1. V shed 4 bases and J 4 bases; nucleotides not matched to a gene: 19. Per the germline V gene, CDR1 is LGHDT and CDR2 is YNNKEL (reference sequence). The length of the CDR3 is 20 residues. CDR3: CASSPHALKPGQGVTGELFF. CDR3 coding DNA: TGTGCCAGCAGCCCCCATGCACTTAAACCGGGACAGGGAGTCACCGGGGAGCTGTTTTTT.

This clone was found once. The rearrangement links TRBV6-5 to TRBJ1-2, with D perhaps matching TRBD1 (6 bases). V was clipped by 11 bases and J by 4 bases, with 23 bases between them. Germline V CDR1 and CDR2: MNHEY, SVGAGI. CDR3 length: 15 amino acids. This CDR3 is CAYNGRGGRPYGYTF. The CDR3 nucleotides are TGTGCCTATAACGGGAGGGGGGGGCGCCCCTATGGCTACACCTTC.

The chain recombines TRBV6-5 with TRBJ1-1; 9 bases agree with TRBD1. Germline lookup yields CDR1 MNHEY and CDR2 SVGAGI. This CDR3 region has 14 residues. The V and J ends lost 3 bases and 4 bases, in that order; junction bases with no gene match: 3. CDR3 sequence (DNA): TGTGCCAGCAGTTATCGACAGGGGGGCACTGAAGCTTTCTTT. This translates into CASSYRQGGTEAFF.

The V call is TRBV2, the J call TRBJ2-7; the D call may be TRBD1 or TRBD2 (5 bases each). The ends were cut back, 7 bases at V and 2 bases at J, with 9 bases in the middle. Germline V gene data show CDR1 as SNHLY and CDR2 as FYNNEI. The CDR3 loop spans 12 amino acids. Written as DNA, the CDR3 is TGTGCCAGCACAGGGACGACCTACGAGCAGTACTTC. Encoded protein: CASTGTTYEQYF.

This chain links TRBV27 with TRBJ1-2; D is possibly TRBD1 (6 bases). The V gene's germline CDR1 is MNHEY and CDR2 SMNVEV (reference sequence). The CDR3 sequence is 14 residues long. Trimming took 2 bases from V and 4 from J, leaving 11 bases between them. CDR3 coding DNA: TGTGCCAGCAGTTTAAGGGGGGCACCCTATGGCTACACCTTC. This encodes CASSLRGAPYGYTF.

V gene TRBV19 combines with J gene TRBJ1-1; 9 nucleotides line up with TRBD1. The V segment lost 4 bases and the J segment 2 bases; nucleotides outside the gene matches: 8. The CDR3 has 16 residues. Germline V gives CDR1 LNHDA, CDR2 SQIVND (reference sequence). The CDR3 DNA reads TGTGCCAGTAGTACCCCTTTGGACAGGGGAAACACTGAAGCTTTCTTT. Translating it yields CASSTPLDRGNTEAFF.

The chain uses TRBV6-2 or TRBV6-3 and TRBJ2-1; unclear D gene. The CDR3 contains 16 residues. Germline-derived CDR1 and CDR2 are MNHEY and SVGEGT. V was pared by 6 bases and J by 2 bases, with 17 bases between. CDR3 in amino acids: CASSRRTRLTYNEQFF. The CDR3, as DNA: TGTGCCAGCAGCCGCAGGACCAGGCTGACCTACAATGAGCAGTTCTTC.

This clone was recorded once. This CDR3 reads CASSLSRTGANYGYTF. As DNA, the CDR3 is TGTGCCAGCAGTTTATCGAGGACAGGGGCTAACTATGGCTACACCTTC. The chain employs TRBV27 and TRBJ1-2; TRBD1 matches 9 bases. The CDR3 sequence is 16 residues long. Germline CDR1 is MNHEY and CDR2 is SMNVEV (reference sequence). V shed 0 bases and J 0 bases; nucleotides not matched to a gene: 2.

Notes on this clone: The junction does not match germline at one end; this may be a read error. The chain uses TRBV7-2 and TRBJ2-7; 10 bases align to TRBD2. Germline CDR1 and CDR2: SGHTA and FQGNSA. The CDR3 is 12 residues long. The CDR3 protein is CASSLLGLACHF. CDR3 nucleotide sequence: TGTGCCAGCAGCTTGCTGGGACTAGCGTGCCACTTC.

J is TRBJ1-2 and V is TRBV7-9; D possibly corresponds to TRBD1 (6 bases). The V end lost 1 base, the J end lost 11 bases, and 11 bases lay between the germline ends. The CDR3 sequence is 12 residues long. Germline loops: CDR1 SEHNR, CDR2 FQNEAQ (reference sequence). The CDR3 here is CASSLEQGSYTF. The CDR3 DNA reads TGTGCCAGCAGCTTAGAACAGGGAAGTTACACCTTC.

This clone was detected once. The gene calls are TRBV2 and TRBJ2-5, with 9 bases that match TRBD1. The CDR3 runs 16 residues. The V segment lost 6 bases and the J segment 2 bases; nucleotides outside the gene matches: 10. Germline loops: CDR1 SNHLY, CDR2 FYNNEI. The CDR3 sequence: CASRRRTGDSQETQYF. The DNA of the CDR3 is TGTGCCAGCAGGCGCCGGACAGGGGACTCGCAAGAGACCCAGTACTTC.

The genes are TRBV4-2 and TRBJ1-4; TRBD1 agrees at 7 bases. The germline gives CDR1 LGHNA, CDR2 YNFKEQ. V shed 2 bases and J 4 bases; nucleotides not matched to a gene: 4. The CDR3 sequence is 15 residues long. The CDR3 here is CASSQPDRRNEKLFF. CDR3 bases: TGTGCCAGCAGCCAACCGGACAGGCGTAATGAAAAACTGTTTTTT.

The chain has TRBV5-8 and TRBJ1-2, with D uncertain. V was shortened by 2 bases and J by 8 bases, with 19 bases between the two germline ends. Per germline, CDR1 SGHTS and CDR2 YDEGEE. The CDR3 sequence is 15 residues long. The CDR3 spells CASSFQVGALEGYTF. In DNA, the CDR3 is TGTGCCAGCAGCTTTCAGGTTGGAGCGTTGGAAGGCTACACCTTC.

The table lists this clone with a count of one. The chain carries TRBV30 and TRBJ2-2; TRBD1 aligns across 7 bases. The germline CDR1 and CDR2 sequences are GTSNPN and SVGIG (reference sequence). This CDR3 contains 14 residues. V shed 5 bases and J 6 bases; nucleotides not matched to a gene: 9. The CDR3 coding sequence is TGTGCCTGGGAGACAGGGAGTTTCGCCGGGGAGCTGTTTTTT. It codes for CAWETGSFAGELFF.

A single count supports this clone. V usage is TRBV19 and J usage is TRBJ2-1; perhaps TRBD2 as D (6 bases). Trimming shortened V by 4 bases and J by 0 bases, and 13 bases separated the two germline ends. Germline loops: CDR1 LNHDA, CDR2 SQIVND (reference sequence). The CDR3 covers 16 residues. The CDR3: CASSTSVLSSYNEQFF. Written as DNA, the CDR3 is TGTGCCAGTAGTACTAGCGTACTAAGCTCCTACAATGAGCAGTTCTTC.

The chain uses TRBV7-9 and TRBJ2-3; TRBD2 matches 7 bases. Trimming removed 5 bases from V and 3 bases from J; junction bases left unmatched: 14. The V gene's germline CDR1 is SEHNR and CDR2 FQNEAQ (reference sequence). CDR3 length equals 17 residues. The CDR3 reads CASSPPGGGLVTDTQYF. The CDR3 coding sequence is TGTGCCAGCAGCCCACCTGGGGGGGGGTTGGTGACAGATACGCAGTATTTT.

The V and J genes are TRBV6-5 and TRBJ1-2; tentatively, D is TRBD1 (5 bases). V lost 2 bases and J lost 4, with 8 bases in between. This CDR3 region has 13 residues. Per the germline V gene, CDR1 is MNHEY and CDR2 is SVGAGI. The CDR3 nucleotides are TGTGCCAGCAGTTACGGGGGGAGCTATGGCTACACCTTC. Protein: CASSYGGSYGYTF.

The chain links TRBV21-1 to TRBJ2-5; the table calls TRBD1, which could not be checked here. TRBV21-1 is described as a pseudogene. The CDR3 length is 12 residues. The CDR3 DNA sequence: TGTGCCAGCACGGGGGACAGAGAGACCCAGTACTTC. It yields the protein CASTGDRETQYF.

The J gene is TRBJ2-2, the V gene TRBV27; D gene uncertain. Looked up from germline, CDR1 is MNHEY and CDR2 is SMNVEV (reference sequence). Trimming shortened V by 5 bases and J by 5 bases, and 6 bases separated the two germline ends. The CDR3 runs to 12 residues. The CDR3: CASSLSTGELFF. In DNA form, the CDR3 reads TGTGCCAGCAGTCTTTCTACCGGGGAGCTGTTTTTT.